This T cell receptor beta chain was documented in a study of Ad26.COV2.S vaccination and SARS-CoV-2 variants (dated by TCRdb to the early 2020s). Some background on the complete study: Donors in the vaccine arm were drawn from COV1001, a phase I-IIa trial of Ad26.COV2.S in healthy adults that was multicentre, randomized, double-blind and placebo-controlled. Investigators remained blinded to trial group allocation during experiments and outcome assessment. Sequencing of the TCRbeta repertoire served to evaluate the specificity and breadth of SARS-CoV-2-reactive T cell receptors following Ad26.COV2.S vaccination. Trial participants were randomized into five groups of five, in which low-dose or high-dose Ad26.COV2.S was given once or twice, or placebo was given on both occasions. Ad26.COV2.S was given intramuscularly at 5x10^10 or 1x10^11 viral particles, as a single shot or as two shots 56 days apart. A total of around 32 samples were included in the TCR-sequenced set, comprising around 19 Ad26.COV2.S vaccine recipients, 5 placebo recipients and 8 SARS-CoV-2 convalescent individuals.

The immunoSEQ Assay was the method used to sequence TCRbeta CDR3 regions. After extraction, genomic DNA underwent amplification by bias-controlled multiplex PCR, followed by high-throughput sequencing. The published analysis was carried out like this. To quantify the absolute abundance of every unique TCRbeta CDR3 region, sequences were collapsed and filtered. T cell fraction was estimated by normalizing TCRbeta template counts to usable DNA, which was measured by amplifying reference genes present in all nucleated cells. Repertoire TCRs were annotated as SARS-CoV-2-specific when V gene, CDR3 amino acid sequence and J gene were exactly matched to a known reactive TCR set. The reference SARS-CoV-2 TCR set was obtained from MIRA and was filtered for enrichment in COVID-19-positive ImmuneCODE repertoires, whereby public or cross-reactive TCRs were removed. Using the MIRA antigens, annotated TCRs were further analysed by specific ORF or by position within an ORF. Depth was the summed frequency of annotated unique rearrangements, while breadth was defined as annotated unique rearrangements over total unique productive rearrangements. TCR breadth was compared between groups using two-sided Wilcoxon rank-sum tests. Imported from immuneACCESS, the table was reduced by TCRdb to in-frame sequences with V and J called. These copies leave out some clones; in studies compared against another copy, an unresolved V gene accounts for under half, and the cause of the remainder is not known. V, J and clone size were drawn from that table, and D and trimming were deduced from the DNA. The table for this sample lists over 300,000 clones; around 82% of them were counted only once. Around 7% of the sample is taken by the ten largest.

The sample's treatment or condition label, decoded: roughly 18 received Ad26.COV2.S at low or high dose, single or two shots; 5 received placebo; per-sample allocation not given. For vaccine and placebo recipients, the sequenced repertoires came from samples collected on day 63 after the first injection. Cohort 1b enrolled around 23 adults aged 18-55 years at a single site in Boston, USA, between 29 July and 7 August 2020. Ad26.COV2.S consisted of a replication-incompetent adenovirus type 26 vector by which a prefusion-stabilized SARS-CoV-2 spike protein from the original Wuhan strain was expressed. A remark on this clone: No antigen is known for it. The record has no base qualities; no much larger clone is one base away.

The CDR1 and CDR2 encoded by the germline V gene are MNHEY and SVGAGI. Counted from cysteine to phenylalanine, this CDR3 has 14 amino acids. The entry retains the CDR3 DNA only, 42 bases that are in frame from base 1. V drops 6 bases and J drops 5 bases, leaving 14 bases in between. Overall study results and their limits: Substantial breadth of spike-specific CD8+ and CD4+ T cell responses was reported after vaccination. Comparable non-spike TCR breadth was observed between vaccine and placebo recipients, consistent with only spike being contained in the vaccine. The authors noted that the TCR breadth and depth analyses may have underestimated total T cell responses. Ad26.COV2.S recipients had higher spike-specific TCR breadth than placebo recipients (P = 0.0014). Comparing responses between vaccine doses or regimens was not something the study was powered to do.

The material was peripheral blood, obtained in a trial of Ad26.COV2.S vaccine versus placebo. The receptor chain draws on TRBV6-5 and TRBJ1-5, with no confidently assigned D gene. The TCR originated in a person aged 18-65 years who received the Ad26.COV2.S COVID-19 vaccine or a placebo. For the CDR3, the sequence is CASSVTTIYQPQHF. The bases read TGTGCCAGCAGCGTAACCACCATCTATCAGCCCCAGCATTTT.